This T cell receptor (beta chain) derives from a study of blood T cell repertoires in COVID-19. Germline values: CDR1 SGDLS, CDR2 YYNGEE. The CDR3 is 15 residues long. Trimming cost V 0 bases and J 6 bases, with 14 bases left between them. Source study methods: Amplification of reference gene primers provided the estimated nucleated cell counts. The repertoire was sequenced with immunoSEQ multiplex PCR; TCRdb's copy has only in-frame clones and lacks some. V, J and clone size are those of that table, while D and trimming were read from the DNA. The top ten hold around 1.3% of the sample, which has fewer than 500,000 clones, around 87% seen once. Participant-given clinical history determined each cohort assignment. The recovered donors of Cohort 3 showed two negative PCRs, clearance, or symptom resolution.

The chain couples TRBV9 to TRBJ2-3; tentatively, D is TRBD2 (5 bases). The sequence derives from a man under 40 who had recovered from COVID-19. Source material: PBMCs or T cells enriched from blood (not recorded which). The CDR3 nucleotides are TGTGCCAGCAGCGTAGGAGGAGGATTGGTGGATACGCAGTATTTT. It translates to CASSVGGGLVDTQYF.